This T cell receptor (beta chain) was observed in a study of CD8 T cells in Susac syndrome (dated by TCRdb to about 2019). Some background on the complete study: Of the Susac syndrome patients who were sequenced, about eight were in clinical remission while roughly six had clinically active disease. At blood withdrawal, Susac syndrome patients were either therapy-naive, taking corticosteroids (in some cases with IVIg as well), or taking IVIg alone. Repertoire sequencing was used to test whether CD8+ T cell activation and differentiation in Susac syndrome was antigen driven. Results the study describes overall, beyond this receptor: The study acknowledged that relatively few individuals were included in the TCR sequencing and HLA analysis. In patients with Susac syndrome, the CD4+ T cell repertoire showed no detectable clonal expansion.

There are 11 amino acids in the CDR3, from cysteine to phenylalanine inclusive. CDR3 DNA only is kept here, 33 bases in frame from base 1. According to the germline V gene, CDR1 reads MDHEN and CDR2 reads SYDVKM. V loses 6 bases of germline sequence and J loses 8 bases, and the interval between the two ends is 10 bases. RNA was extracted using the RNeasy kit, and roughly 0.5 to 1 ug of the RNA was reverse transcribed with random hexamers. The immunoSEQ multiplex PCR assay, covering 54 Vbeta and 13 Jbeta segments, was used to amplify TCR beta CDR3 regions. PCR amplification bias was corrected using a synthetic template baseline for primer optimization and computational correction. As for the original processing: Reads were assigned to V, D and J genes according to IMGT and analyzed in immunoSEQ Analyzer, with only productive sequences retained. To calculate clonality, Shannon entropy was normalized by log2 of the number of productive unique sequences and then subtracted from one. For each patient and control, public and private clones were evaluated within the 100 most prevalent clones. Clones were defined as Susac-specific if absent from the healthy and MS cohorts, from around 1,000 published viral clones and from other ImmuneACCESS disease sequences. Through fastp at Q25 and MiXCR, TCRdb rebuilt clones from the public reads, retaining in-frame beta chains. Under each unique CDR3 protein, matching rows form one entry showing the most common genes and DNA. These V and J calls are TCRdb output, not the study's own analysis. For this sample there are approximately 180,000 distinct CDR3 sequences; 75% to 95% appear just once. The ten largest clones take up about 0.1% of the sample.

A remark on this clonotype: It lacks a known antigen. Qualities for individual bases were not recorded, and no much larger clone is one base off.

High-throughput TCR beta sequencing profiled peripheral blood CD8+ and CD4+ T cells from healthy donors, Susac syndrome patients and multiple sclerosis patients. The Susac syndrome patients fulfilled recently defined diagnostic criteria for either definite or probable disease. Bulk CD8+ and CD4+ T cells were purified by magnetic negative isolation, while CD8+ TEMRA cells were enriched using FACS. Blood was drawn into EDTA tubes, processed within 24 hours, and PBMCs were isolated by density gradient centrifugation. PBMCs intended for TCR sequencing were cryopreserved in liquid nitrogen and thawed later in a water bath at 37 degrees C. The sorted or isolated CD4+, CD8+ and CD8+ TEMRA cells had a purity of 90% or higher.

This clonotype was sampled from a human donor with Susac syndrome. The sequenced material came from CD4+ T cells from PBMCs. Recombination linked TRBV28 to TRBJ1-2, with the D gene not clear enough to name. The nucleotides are TGTGCCAGCAGCAGTATTAGCGGCTACACCTTC. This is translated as CASSSISGYTF.